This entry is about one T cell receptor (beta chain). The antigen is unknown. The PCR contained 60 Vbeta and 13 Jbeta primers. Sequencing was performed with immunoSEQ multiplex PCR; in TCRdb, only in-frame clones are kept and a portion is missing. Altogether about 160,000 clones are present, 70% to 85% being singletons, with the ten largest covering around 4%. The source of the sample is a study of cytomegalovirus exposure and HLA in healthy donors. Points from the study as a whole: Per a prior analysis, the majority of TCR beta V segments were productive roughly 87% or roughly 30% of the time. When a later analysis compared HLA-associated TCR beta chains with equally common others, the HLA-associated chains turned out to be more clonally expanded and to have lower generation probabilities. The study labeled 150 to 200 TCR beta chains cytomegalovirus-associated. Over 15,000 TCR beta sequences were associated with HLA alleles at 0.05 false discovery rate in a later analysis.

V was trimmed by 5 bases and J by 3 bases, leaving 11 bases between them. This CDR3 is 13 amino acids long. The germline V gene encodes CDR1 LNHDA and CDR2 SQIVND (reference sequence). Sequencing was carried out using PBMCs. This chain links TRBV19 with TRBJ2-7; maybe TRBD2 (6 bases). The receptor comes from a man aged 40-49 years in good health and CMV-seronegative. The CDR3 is CASSPGLVYEQYF. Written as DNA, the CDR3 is TGTGCCAGTAGTCCGGGACTGGTCTACGAGCAGTACTTC.